The 26 T cell receptor beta chains given below trace back to one sample, sequenced in a study of T cell responses to AZD1222 COVID-19 vaccine. Libraries were prepared by immunoSEQ multiplex PCR; TCRdb keeps only in-frame clonotypes and omits some of them. Among about 200,000 clones listed, roughly 92% were seen once. The material was peripheral blood, obtained 28 days after the second AZD1222 dose. Every receptor here comes from an adult who received the AZD1222 COVID-19 vaccine.

J is TRBJ2-1 and V is TRBV7-9; D is perhaps TRBD1 (6 bases). Per germline, CDR1 SEHNR and CDR2 FQNEAQ (reference sequence). The CDR3 has 13 amino acids. V dropped 5 bases and J dropped 4 bases, with 9 bases sitting between them. CDR3 sequence reads: CASSVGQYNEQFF. For the CDR3, the DNA is TGTGCCAGCAGCGTCGGACAGTACAATGAGCAGTTCTTC.

V is TRBV18 and J is TRBJ1-1; D unresolved. This CDR3 region has 13 residues. The germline V gene encodes CDR1 KGHSH and CDR2 LQKENI. Trimming removed 2 bases at V and 2 bases at J, with 6 bases between. CDR3 DNA sequence: TGTGCCAGCTCACCAACGGCAAACACTGAAGCTTTCTTT. Residues: CASSPTANTEAFF.

V usage is TRBV6-2 or TRBV6-3 and J usage is TRBJ1-2; 7 nucleotides match TRBD1. Germline loops: CDR1 MNHEY, CDR2 SVGEGT. CDR3 length: 16 residues. The junction had 13 bases not matched to a gene; V was cut back by 5 bases and J by 4 bases. Here the CDR3 reads CASSPGTVPGIYGYTF. Written as DNA, the CDR3 is TGTGCCAGCAGTCCAGGGACAGTGCCTGGGATCTATGGCTACACCTTC.

In regard to this clone: Different DNA sequences within this sample yield the same CDR3. This chain uses TRBV19 with TRBJ1-4; no definite D call. Germline V gene lookup returns CDR1 LNHDA and CDR2 SQIVND (reference sequence). CDR3 length: 11 amino acids. V lost 3 bases to trimming and J lost 8 bases, with 4 bases between them. The CDR3: CASSISEKLFF. CDR3 in DNA: TGTGCCAGTAGTATCTCCGAAAAACTGTTTTTT. Together with reference TRBV19 and TRBJ1-4, the CDR3 gives the full variable domain: DGGITQSPKYLFRKEGQNVTLSCEQNLNHDAMYWYRQDPGQGLRLIYYSQIVNDFQKGDIAEGYSVSREKKESFPLTVTSAQKNPTAFYLCASSISEKLFFGSGTQLSVL.

The chain combines TRBV14 with TRBJ2-7, with 7 bases matching TRBD2. The trim removed 3 bases at V and 3 bases at J, leaving 5 bases unmatched. The CDR3 is made up of 14 amino acids. Per the germline V gene, CDR1 is SGHDN and CDR2 is FVKESK. For the CDR3, the DNA is TGTGCCAGCAGCCACTCTAGCGGTGTCTACGAGCAGTACTTC. Its translation: CASSHSSGVYEQYF.

The CDR3 DNA follows: TGTGCCAGTAGTGGGACAGGGGGCGAATCACCCCTCCACTTT. This gives the protein CASSGTGGESPLHF. The chain employs TRBV19 and TRBJ1-6; TRBD1 matches 12 bases. Germline V gene sequence: CDR1 LNHDA, CDR2 SQIVND (reference sequence). CDR3 length: 14 residues. Losses at the gene ends were 5 bases for V and 10 bases for J; bases not matched to a gene: 3. Full variable domain (remainder filled in from reference TRBV19 and TRBJ1-6): DGGITQSPKYLFRKEGQNVTLSCEQNLNHDAMYWYRQDPGQGLRLIYYSQIVNDFQKGDIAEGYSVSREKKESFPLTVTSAQKNPTAFYLCASSGTGGESPLHFGNGTRLTVT.

The V call is TRBV21-1, the J call TRBJ1-6; the table's D gene call, TRBD1, was not cross checked with the DNA. TRBV21-1 is shown as a pseudogene. The CDR3 spans 15 residues. CDR3 in DNA: TGTGCCAGCAGCAAAGTAAGGGACAGGGTCTCACCCCTCCACTTT. It specifies CASSKVRDRVSPLHF.

The chain recombines TRBV10-2 with TRBJ2-1, with TRBD2 identical over 7 bases. Germline CDR1 reads WSHSY; CDR2 reads SAAADI. Trimming at V came to 6 bases and at J to 8 bases, leaving 7 bases not matched to a gene. This CDR3 region has 13 residues. CDR3 sequence (DNA): TGCGCCAGCAGGACCCAAGCGGGGTATGAGCAGTTCTTC. Amino acid sequence: CASRTQAGYEQFF.

The chain employs TRBV14 and TRBJ1-4; D not certain. This CDR3 has 16 residues. The V end lost 1 base, the J end lost 1 base, and 10 bases lay between the germline ends. Germline assignment: CDR1 SGHDN and CDR2 FVKESK. The DNA for the CDR3 is TGTGCCAGCAGCCAAGTCTCGAGCCTAACTAATGAAAAACTGTTTTTT. Translated, it gives CASSQVSSLTNEKLFF.

The CDR3 DNA is TGTGCCAGCAGCCAAATACAGGCCTACGAGCAGTACTTC. Translating it yields CASSQIQAYEQYF. This chain uses TRBV7-9 with TRBJ2-7, with a weak D call TRBD1 (5 bases). This CDR3 region has 13 residues. The germline V gene encodes CDR1 SEHNR and CDR2 FQNEAQ (reference sequence). V dropped 5 bases and J dropped 2 bases, with 10 bases sitting between them.

The rearrangement joins TRBV6-5 to TRBJ2-1; D might be TRBD1 (6 bases). V gave up 4 bases and J gave up 7 bases, with 8 bases separating them. The germline V gene encodes CDR1 MNHEY and CDR2 SVGAGI. The CDR3 runs 12 residues. CDR3 residues: CASSSQGNEQFF. The CDR3, as DNA: TGTGCCAGCAGTTCTCAGGGGAATGAGCAGTTCTTC.

The gene calls are TRBV6-5 and TRBJ1-5; D might be TRBD1 (5 bases). Germline CDR1 MNHEY, CDR2 SVGAGI. Trimming cost V 5 bases and J 1 base, with 12 bases left between them. This CDR3 region has 15 residues. CDR3 in DNA: TGTGCCAGCAGTCGTGCCCGGGACAGCAATCAGCCCCAGCATTTT. Its protein product is CASSRARDSNQPQHF.

The chain has TRBV19 and TRBJ2-2; TRBD2 might be the D (6 bases). This CDR3 is 16 amino acids long. Trimming cost V 5 bases and J 7 bases, with 20 bases left between them. In germline, CDR1 is LNHDA, CDR2 SQIVND (reference sequence). The CDR3: CASSDRDSYNGGELFF. In DNA form, the CDR3 reads TGTGCCAGTAGTGACCGGGACTCGTACAACGGCGGGGAGCTGTTTTTT.

The chain uses TRBV12-3 or TRBV12-4 and TRBJ1-1; no clear D gene. The CDR3 extends over 13 amino acids. The V end lost 3 bases, the J end lost 0 bases, and 5 bases lay between the germline ends. The CDR3 region is CASSFSVNTEAFF. CDR3 DNA sequence: TGTGCCAGCAGTTTCTCCGTGAACACTGAAGCTTTCTTT.

V usage is TRBV7-9 and J usage is TRBJ2-5; D possibly corresponds to TRBD2 (6 bases). V was cut by 5 bases and J by 3 bases, with 16 bases left in between. Germline V lookup: CDR1 SEHNR, CDR2 FQNEAQ (reference sequence). CDR3 length: 15 residues. The CDR3 DNA sequence: TGTGCCAGCAGCCCCCCCGAGGAGGGAAAAGAGACCCAGTACTTC. Residues: CASSPPEEGKETQYF.

This clone showed up just once. The chain has TRBV3-1 (or the pseudogene TRBV3-2) and TRBJ2-1; 12 bases are shared with TRBD2. Unmatched junction bases numbered 5, after V lost 2 bases and J lost 9 bases. This CDR3 has 15 residues. The V gene's germline CDR1 is LGHDT and CDR2 YNNKEL (reference sequence). The CDR3 nucleotides are TGTGCCAGCAGCCAAAGACTAGCGGGGGTTAGTGAGCAGTTCTTC. It yields the protein CASSQRLAGVSEQFF.

This chain connects TRBV5-6 to TRBJ2-7, with D perhaps TRBD1 or TRBD2 (5 bases each). The CDR3 runs 13 residues. Germline V CDR1 and CDR2: SGHDT, YYEEEE. The V and J ends lost 0 bases and 4 bases respectively, with 8 bases between them. The CDR3 spells CASSLGGIYEQYF. CDR3 coding DNA: TGTGCCAGCAGCTTGGGGGGGATATACGAGCAGTACTTC.

This clone has only one observation. This rearrangement joins TRBV10-3 to TRBJ1-2; no firm D call. Germline V gene lookup returns CDR1 ENHRY and CDR2 SYGVKD. V lost 7 bases, J lost 2 bases, and 11 bases lay in between. The CDR3 is made up of 13 amino acids. The CDR3 reads CAITPDANYGYTF. The CDR3 region has the DNA TGTGCCATCACCCCAGATGCGAACTATGGCTACACCTTC.

The rearrangement links TRBV29-1 to TRBJ2-5, with 7 bases aligning to TRBD1. This CDR3 has 13 amino acids. With V trimmed by 4 bases and J by 2 bases, 4 bases remained unmatched. The V gene's germline CDR1 is SQVTM and CDR2 ANQGSEA. The CDR3 DNA is TGCAGCGTTGGACAGGGTCCGCAAGAGACCCAGTACTTC. Encoded protein: CSVGQGPQETQYF.

This clone appeared a single time. The chain has TRBV10-3 and TRBJ1-5, with a possible D match to TRBD1 (6 bases). In germline, CDR1 is ENHRY, CDR2 SYGVKD. V was clipped by 10 bases and J by 6 bases, with 22 bases between them. This CDR3 region has 15 residues. This chain's CDR3 is CATGTSAGVGQPQHF. The DNA for the CDR3 is TGTGCCACCGGCACAAGTGCAGGGGTAGGTCAGCCCCAGCATTTT.

This chain joins TRBV5-4 and TRBJ2-2; 8 bases agree with TRBD2. V trimming: 7 bases; J trimming: 7 bases; junction bases outside the gene matches: 12. The CDR3 totals 15 residues. The germline V gene has CDR1 SGHNT and CDR2 YYREEE (reference sequence). Here the CDR3 DNA reads TGTGCCAGCCACGAGGTGGCGGGGGGAAACGGGGAGCTGTTTTTT. Translated, it gives CASHEVAGGNGELFF.

This clone was counted between two and nine times. The chain links TRBV5-1 to TRBJ1-1, with D hard to call. Trimming stripped 2 bases from V and 4 bases from J, with 9 bases between. This CDR3 contains 13 residues. The germline gives CDR1 SGHRS, CDR2 YFSETQ. The CDR3 here is CASSFQGSTEAFF. CDR3 nucleotide sequence: TGCGCCAGCAGCTTTCAAGGGAGCACTGAAGCTTTCTTT.

The J gene is TRBJ1-1, the V gene TRBV15; the match to TRBD1 covers 8 bases. CDR1 LNHNV and CDR2 YYDKDF come from the germline V gene (reference sequence). The CDR3 runs to 15 residues. Trimming at V came to 0 bases and at J to 1 base, leaving 1 base not matched to a gene. CDR3 sequence reads: CATSRETGENTEAFF. DNA for the CDR3: TGTGCCACCAGCAGAGAGACAGGGGAGAACACTGAAGCTTTCTTT. Based on the CDR3 plus reference TRBV15 and TRBJ1-1, the full variable domain is DAMVIQNPRYQVTQFGKPVTLSCSQTLNHNVMYWYQQKSSQAPKLLFHYYDKDFNNEADTPDNFQSRRPNTSFCFLDIRSPGLGDTAMYLCATSRETGENTEAFFGQGTRLTVV.

About this clone itself: One junction end disagrees with the germline gene, perhaps due to a read error. This rearrangement joins TRBV7-2 to TRBJ1-5; D may be TRBD1 (6 bases). The length of the CDR3 is 18 residues. Germline V CDR1 and CDR2: SGHTA, FQGNSA. CDR3 sequence (DNA): TGTGCCAGCAGCTCTTATACAGGGAGCGGTTTTCGCAATCAGCTCCAGCATTTT. As protein: CASSSYTGSGFRNQLQHF.

The chain carries TRBV6-5 and TRBJ1-2; D might be TRBD1 (5 bases). This CDR3 has 14 residues. Trimming removed 6 bases at V and 4 bases at J, with 15 bases between. Germline-derived CDR1 and CDR2 are MNHEY and SVGAGI. The CDR3 loop reads CASSRGAASYGYTF. The CDR3 DNA is TGTGCCAGCAGCCGCGGGGCAGCGAGCTATGGCTACACCTTC.

This clone occurred once. V is TRBV9 and J is TRBJ2-5, with D possibly matching TRBD1 (6 bases). From germline, CDR1 is SGDLS and CDR2 YYNGEE. V lost 0 bases and J lost 2, with 11 bases in between. The CDR3 has 15 amino acids. In DNA form, the CDR3 reads TGTGCCAGCAGCGTAGTAGGGGGACCTCAAGAGACCCAGTACTTC. It encodes CASSVVGGPQETQYF.